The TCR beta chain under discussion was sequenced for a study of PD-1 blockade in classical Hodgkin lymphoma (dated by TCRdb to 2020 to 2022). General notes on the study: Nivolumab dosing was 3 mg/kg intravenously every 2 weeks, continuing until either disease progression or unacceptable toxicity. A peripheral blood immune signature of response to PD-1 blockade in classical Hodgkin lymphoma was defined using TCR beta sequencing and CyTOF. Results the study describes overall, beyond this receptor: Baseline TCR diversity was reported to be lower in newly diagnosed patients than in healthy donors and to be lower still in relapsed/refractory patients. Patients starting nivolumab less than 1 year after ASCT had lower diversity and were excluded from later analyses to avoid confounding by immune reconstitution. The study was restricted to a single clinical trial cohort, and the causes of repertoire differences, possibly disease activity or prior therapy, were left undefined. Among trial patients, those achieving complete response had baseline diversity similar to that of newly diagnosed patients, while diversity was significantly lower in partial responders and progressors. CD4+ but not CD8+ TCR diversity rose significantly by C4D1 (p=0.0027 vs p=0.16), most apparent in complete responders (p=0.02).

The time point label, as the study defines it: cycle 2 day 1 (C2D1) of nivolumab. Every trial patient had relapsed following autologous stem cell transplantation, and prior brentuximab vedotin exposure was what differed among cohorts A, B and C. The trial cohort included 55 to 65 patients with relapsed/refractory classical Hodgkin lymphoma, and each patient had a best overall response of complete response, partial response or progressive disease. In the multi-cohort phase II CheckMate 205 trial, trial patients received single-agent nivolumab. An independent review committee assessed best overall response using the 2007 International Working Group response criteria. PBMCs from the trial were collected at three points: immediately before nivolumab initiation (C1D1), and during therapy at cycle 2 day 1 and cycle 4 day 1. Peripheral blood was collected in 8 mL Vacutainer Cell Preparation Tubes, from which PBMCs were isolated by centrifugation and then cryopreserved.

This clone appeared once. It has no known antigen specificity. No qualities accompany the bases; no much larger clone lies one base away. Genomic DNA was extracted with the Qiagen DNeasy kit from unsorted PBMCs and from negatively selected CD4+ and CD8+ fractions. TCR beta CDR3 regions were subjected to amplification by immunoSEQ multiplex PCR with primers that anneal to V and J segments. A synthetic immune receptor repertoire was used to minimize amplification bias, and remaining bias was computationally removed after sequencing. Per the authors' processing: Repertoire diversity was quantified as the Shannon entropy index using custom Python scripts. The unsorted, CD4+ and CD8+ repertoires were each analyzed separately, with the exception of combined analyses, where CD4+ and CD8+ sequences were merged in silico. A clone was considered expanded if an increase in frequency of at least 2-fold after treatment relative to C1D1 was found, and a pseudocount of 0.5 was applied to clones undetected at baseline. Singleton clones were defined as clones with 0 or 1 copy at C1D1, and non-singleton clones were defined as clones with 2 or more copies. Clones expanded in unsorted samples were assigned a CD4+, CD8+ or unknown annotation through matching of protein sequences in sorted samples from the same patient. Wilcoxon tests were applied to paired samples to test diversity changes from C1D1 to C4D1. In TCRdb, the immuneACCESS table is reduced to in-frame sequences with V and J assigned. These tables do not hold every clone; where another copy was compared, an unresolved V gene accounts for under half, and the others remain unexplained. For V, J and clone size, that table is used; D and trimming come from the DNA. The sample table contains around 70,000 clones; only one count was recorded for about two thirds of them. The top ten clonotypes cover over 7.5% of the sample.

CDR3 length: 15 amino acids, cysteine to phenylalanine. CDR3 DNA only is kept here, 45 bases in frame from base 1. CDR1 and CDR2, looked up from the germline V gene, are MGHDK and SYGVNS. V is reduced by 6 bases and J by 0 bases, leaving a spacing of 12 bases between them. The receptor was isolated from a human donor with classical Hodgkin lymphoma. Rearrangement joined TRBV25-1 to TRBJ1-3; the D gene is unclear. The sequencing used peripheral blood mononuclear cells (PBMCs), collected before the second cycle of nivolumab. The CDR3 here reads CASRRAGDSGNTIYF. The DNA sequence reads TGTGCCAGCAGGAGAGCTGGGGACTCTGGAAACACCATATATTTT.